This T cell receptor beta chain comes out of a study of blood T cell repertoires in COVID-19 (dated by TCRdb to about 2020). In the study overall: Samples from collaborators originated in the United States, Italy and Spain and spanned both the acute and convalescent phases of COVID-19. The samples were drawn from the first 160 participants of the ongoing ImmuneRACE study and from some 1,300 subjects provided by 6 global collaborators. Where available, HLA class I and class II types were obtained from metadata supplied by the sample provider rather than from assay-based typing. Deeply sampled blood TCRbeta repertoires from subjects exposed to, actively infected with, or recovered from COVID-19 were included in the dataset. A freely available public database, intended as a resource for researchers studying the immune response to SARS-CoV-2, is where the repertoires were released. The prospective study material was composed of cDNA or gDNA derived from T cells, B-cell-depleted T cells, or PBMCs. Nearly every sample came with metadata listing a de-identified subject ID, COVID-19 status, age in years and sex. Overall results and qualifications from the work: Clinical and demographic metadata were provided uncurated, with the amount varying by source and participant.

The immunoSEQ Assay, a bias-controlled multiplex PCR, was used to amplify TCRbeta CDR3 regions from genomic DNA. The paper's data handling went like this. Nucleated cell counts per sample were estimated from amplification of reference gene primers within the assay. To quantify the absolute abundance of each unique TCRbeta CDR3 rearrangement, sequence reads were collapsed and filtered. For each sample, productive Simpson clonality was calculated as the square root of Simpson's diversity index over productive rearrangements. The table comes from immuneACCESS by way of TCRdb, which keeps in-frame sequences with V and J called. Part of the clones is missing from these tables; in studies checked, under half for an unresolved V gene and the rest for unknown reasons. Clone size and V and J calls were adopted from that table, with D and trimming inferred from the DNA. The sample table lists roughly 250,000 clones, roughly nine tenths of them with a count of one. The ten largest clones take up roughly 6% of the sample.

Participants in the prospective study were aged about 18 to 90 years, lived in more than 20 United States geographic areas, and enrolled through a virtual design. In the prospective study, cohorts were assigned on the basis of participant-reported clinical history obtained from a screening survey and a study questionnaire. Each participant in the prospective study had whole blood, serum and a nasopharyngeal or oropharyngeal swab collected by mobile phlebotomists. Additional blood draws and questionnaires over an approximately two-month period could optionally be provided by prospective study participants. Before DNA extraction, blood samples from the prospective study were shipped at room temperature or frozen. Taken from cysteine to phenylalanine, the CDR3 has 14 residues. Kept here is only the CDR3 DNA, which spans 42 bases and is read in frame from base 1. The junction shows trimming of 5 bases on V and 1 base on J, plus 9 bases between the germline ends. The germline V gene (reference sequence) sets CDR1 to SEHNR and CDR2 to FQNEAQ.

Turning to this clone: The target of this receptor is not known. Per-base qualities were not stored, and no clone one base away is much larger.

The rearrangement combines TRBV7-9 with TRBJ2-4; TRBD2 might be the D gene, on 6 matching bases. The sequence derives from a woman in her thirties with acute COVID-19. The specimen sequenced was PBMCs or T cells enriched from blood (not recorded which). DNA sequence: TGTGCCAGCAGCAACAGCGGGGCCAAAAACATTCAGTACTTC. This encodes CASSNSGAKNIQYF. The full variable domain, completed from the reference TRBV7-9 and TRBJ2-4 proteins outside the CDR3, reads DTGVSQNPRHKITKRGQNVTFRCDPISEHNRLYWYRQTLGQGPEFLTYFQNEAQLEKSRLLSDRFSAERPKGSFSTLEIQRTEQGDSAMYLCASSNSGAKNIQYFGAGTRLSVL.